Listed below are T cell receptor beta chains from one sample, sequenced in a study of T-cell reconstitution after alpha-beta-depleted transplantation in children. TCRdb itself ran the PCR reads through MiXCR, one entry per CDR3 protein. This sample has under 450,000 distinct CDR3 sequences, with less than 15% found just once. Sequencing was performed on PBMCs, taken from the stem cell graft. The receptors were gathered from a human donor who donated a stem cell graft to a child with Fanconi anemia. Both conserved end residues are part of each CDR3. Fields, in order: V gene, D gene, J gene, clone size, CDR3 DNA, CDR3 protein. D genes are given only for firm matches. Only part of the rows carry a size: once, few, many, or a class if the clone is expanded.

TRBV15	.	TRBJ1-2	many	TGTGCCACCAGCAGAGATAATGCGGTAAATAGCTATGGCTACACCTTC	CATSRDNAVNSYGYTF
TRBV20-1	.	TRBJ2-3	few	TGCAGTGCTAGGGACGTGGGGCCAGATACGCAGTATTTT	CSARDVGPDTQYF
TRBV20-1	.	TRBJ2-1	.	TGCAGTGCTAGTGTGTTGTGGAATAGTGAGCAGTTCTTC	CSASVLWNSEQFF
TRBV4-3	TRBD1	TRBJ2-3	many	TGCGCCAGCAGCCCTCACCCACAGGGGGACGCAGATACGCAGTATTTT	CASSPHPQGDADTQYF
TRBV4-3	.	TRBJ2-1	few	TGCGCCAGCAGCCAAGTCGACAGTCCCTCCTACAATGAGCAGTTCTTC	CASSQVDSPSYNEQFF
TRBV9	.	TRBJ2-5	.	TGTGCCAGCAGCGTAGAAGGGAGACGAGAAGAGACCCAGTACTTC	CASSVEGRREETQYF
TRBV24-1	.	TRBJ2-5	many	TGTGCCACCAGTGATTCCCCAGCGCAAGAGACCCAGTACTTC	CATSDSPAQETQYF
TRBV6-5	.	TRBJ1-6	.	TGTGCCAGCAGTTCCCGGGACGCAGGGACACCCCTCCACTTT	CASSSRDAGTPLHF
TRBV6-1	.	TRBJ2-3	few	TGTGCCAGCAAGCCCCGGGGGCCAGATACGCAGTATTTT	CASKPRGPDTQYF
TRBV6-1	.	TRBJ2-7	.	TGTGCCAGCGGTCCAGGGAGCACCTACGAGCAGTACTTC	CASGPGSTYEQYF
TRBV2	.	TRBJ2-2	many	TGTGCCAGCAGCATACTCTCGAACACCGGGGAGCTGTTTTTT	CASSILSNTGELFF
TRBV5-6	TRBD2	TRBJ2-1	few	TGTGCCAGCAGCTCCGGGGGGGGGAAGGTGCAGTTCTTC	CASSSGGGKVQFF
TRBV28	TRBD1	TRBJ2-2	many	TGTGCCAGCAGTTTTGGGACAGGGGGCACCGGGGAGCTGTTTTTT	CASSFGTGGTGELFF
TRBV12-3/TRBV12-4	.	TRBJ2-5	few	TGTGCCAGCAGTTCTACAGACCAAGAGACCCAGTACTTC	CASSSTDQETQYF
TRBV12-3/TRBV12-4	.	TRBJ2-6	few	TGTGCCAGCAGAGCCCCCAGGCCTGGGGCCAACGTCCTGACTTTC	CASRAPRPGANVLTF
TRBV5-1	.	TRBJ1-1	few	TGCGCCAGCAGCTTGCCACAGGACACTGAAGCTTTCTTT	CASSLPQDTEAFF
TRBV5-1	.	TRBJ1-2	.	TGCGCCAGCAGTTCCGGGACAAACTATGGCTACACCTTC	CASSSGTNYGYTF
TRBV12-3/TRBV12-4	.	TRBJ1-2	few	TGTGCCAGCAGCTCCCTCGGAGGAGGCTATGGCTACACCTTC	CASSSLGGGYGYTF
TRBV25-1	TRBD1	TRBJ1-5	many	TGTGCCAGCAGTGACCCGGGACAGGGGTCGCCCCAGCATTTT	CASSDPGQGSPQHF
TRBV29-1	TRBD1	TRBJ2-7	.	TGCAGCGTTGATGGGGGACAGGGGGTCAACGAGCAGTACTTC	CSVDGGQGVNEQYF
TRBV3-1	TRBD1	TRBJ2-1	many	TGTGCCAGCAGCCAAGGCACCGACAGGGCCGAGCAGTTCTTC	CASSQGTDRAEQFF
TRBV29-1	TRBD1	TRBJ2-1	.	TGCAGCGATTACAGGGGCGCCGGAGAGCAGTTCTTC	CSDYRGAGEQFF
TRBV12-3/TRBV12-4	.	TRBJ1-5	few	TGTGCCAGCACCAGGGACGGCAATCAGCCCCAGCATTTT	CASTRDGNQPQHF
TRBV15	TRBD1	TRBJ2-3	few	TGTGCCACCAGCCTTCGGACAGGGACTGTGGATACGCAGTATTTT	CATSLRTGTVDTQYF
TRBV4-2	TRBD2	TRBJ2-1	few	TGTGCCAGCAGCCAAGCCGGGACTAGCGGTGCGTACAATGAGCAGTTCTTC	CASSQAGTSGAYNEQFF